The sequence of this T cell receptor beta chain was determined in a study of beta chain features in type 1 diabetes. This CDR3 is built from 15 residues. V trimming: 2 bases; J trimming: 5 bases; junction bases outside the gene matches: 4. The germline V gene has CDR1 SGHRS and CDR2 YFSETQ. Sorting of CD4+ naive, central memory, regulatory and stem cell-like memory cells was performed via CD45RO/CCR7/CD25/CD127/CD95/CD27. The investigators reverse transcribed all of the isolated RNA, so they sequenced expressed TCRB transcripts. Repertoires were generated with immunoSEQ multiplex PCR, while TCRdb's copy carries only in-frame clones and drops some. The sample has some 150,000 clones, around 10% seen once.

Sequencing was done on a sample of central memory CD4+ T cells from blood. V usage is TRBV5-1 and J usage is TRBJ1-6; 7 nucleotides line up with TRBD1. The sequence derives from a man aged 18 to 29 in good health. The CDR3 bases are TGCGCCAGCAGCTTAGCGGGACAGAATAATTCACCCCTCCACTTT. It yields the protein CASSLAGQNNSPLHF.